This TCR beta chain was observed in a study of blood T cell repertoires in COVID-19. As handled by the study authors: Quantification of nucleated cells was approximated via reference gene primer amplification. Profiled with immunoSEQ multiplex PCR; TCRdb holds only in-frame clones, not every one. V and J calls plus clone size are reproduced from that table; the DNA served to infer D and trimming. The top ten clones hold 12% of a sample with about 130,000 clones, about four fifths of them seen once. This CDR3 is 16 amino acids long. Trimming removed 0 bases from V and 5 bases from J, with 14 bases in between. From germline, CDR1 is SGHDN and CDR2 FVKESK.

The chain links TRBV14 to TRBJ2-1; tentative D call: TRBD1 (6 bases). This sequence originates from a man in his 60s with acute or convalescent COVID-19. The sequencing sample was made of peripheral blood. Here the CDR3 reads CASSQDQGSVHNEQFF. The CDR3 coding sequence is TGTGCCAGCAGCCAAGATCAGGGGAGCGTCCACAATGAGCAGTTCTTC.